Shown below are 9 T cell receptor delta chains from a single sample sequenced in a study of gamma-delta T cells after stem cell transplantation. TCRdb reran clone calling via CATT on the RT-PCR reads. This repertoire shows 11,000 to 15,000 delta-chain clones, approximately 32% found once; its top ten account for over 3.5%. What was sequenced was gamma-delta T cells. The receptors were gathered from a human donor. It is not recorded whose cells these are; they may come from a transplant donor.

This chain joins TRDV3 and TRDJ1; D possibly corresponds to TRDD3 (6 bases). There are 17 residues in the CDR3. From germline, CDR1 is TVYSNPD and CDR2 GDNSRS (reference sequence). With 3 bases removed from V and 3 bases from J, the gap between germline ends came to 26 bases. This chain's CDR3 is CAFPTARGSPGPDKLIF. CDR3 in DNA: TGTGCCTTCCCAACTGCGCGGGGATCTCCCGGGCCCGATAAACTCATCTTT.

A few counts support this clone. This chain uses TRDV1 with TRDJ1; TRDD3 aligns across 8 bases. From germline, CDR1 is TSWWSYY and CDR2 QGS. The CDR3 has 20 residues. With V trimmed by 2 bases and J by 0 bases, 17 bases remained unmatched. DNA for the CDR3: TGTGCTCTTGGGGAAAACGGGACCTGGGGGAAACGTAAGTACACCGATAAACTCATCTTT. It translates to CALGENGTWGKRKYTDKLIF.

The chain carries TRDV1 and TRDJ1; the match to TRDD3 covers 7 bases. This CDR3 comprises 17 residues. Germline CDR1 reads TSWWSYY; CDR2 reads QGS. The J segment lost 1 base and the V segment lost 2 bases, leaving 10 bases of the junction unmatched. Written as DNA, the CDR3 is TGTGCTCTTGGGGAAGGGATACTGACGGGAACCACCGATAAACTCATCTTT. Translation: CALGEGILTGTTDKLIF.

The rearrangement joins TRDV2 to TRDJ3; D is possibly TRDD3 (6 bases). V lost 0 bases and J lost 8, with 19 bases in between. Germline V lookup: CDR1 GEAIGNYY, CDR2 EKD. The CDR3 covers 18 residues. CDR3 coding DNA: TGTGCCTGTGACACCGATGGGGATCGCTCCTCGTACACCCGACAGATGTTTTTC. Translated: CACDTDGDRSSYTRQMFF.

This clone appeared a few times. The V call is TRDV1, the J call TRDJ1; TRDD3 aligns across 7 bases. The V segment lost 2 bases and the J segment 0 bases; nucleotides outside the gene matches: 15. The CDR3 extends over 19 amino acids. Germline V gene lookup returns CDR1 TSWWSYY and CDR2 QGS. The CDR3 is CALGETSRTGDRDTDKLIF. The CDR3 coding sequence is TGTGCTCTTGGGGAAACCTCCCGTACTGGGGATAGGGACACCGATAAACTCATCTTT.

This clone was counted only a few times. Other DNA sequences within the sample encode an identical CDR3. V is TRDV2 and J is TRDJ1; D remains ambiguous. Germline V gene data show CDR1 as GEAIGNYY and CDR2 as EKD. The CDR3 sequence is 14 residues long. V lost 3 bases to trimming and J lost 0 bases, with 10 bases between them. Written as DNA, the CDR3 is TGTGCCTGTGACTCGCGAGGACACACCGATAAACTCATCTTT. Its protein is CACDSRGHTDKLIF.

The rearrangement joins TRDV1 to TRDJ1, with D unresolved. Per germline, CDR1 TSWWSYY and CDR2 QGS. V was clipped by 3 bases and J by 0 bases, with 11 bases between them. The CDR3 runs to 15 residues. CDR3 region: CALGDFSSYTDKLIF. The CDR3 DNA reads TGTGCTCTTGGGGATTTTTCTAGTTACACCGATAAACTCATCTTT.

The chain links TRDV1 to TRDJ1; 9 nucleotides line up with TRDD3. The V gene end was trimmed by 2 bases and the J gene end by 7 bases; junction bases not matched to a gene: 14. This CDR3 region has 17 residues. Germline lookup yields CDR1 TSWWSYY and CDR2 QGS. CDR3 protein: CALGESSTTGGRCKLIF. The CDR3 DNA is TGTGCTCTTGGGGAATCCTCTACAACTGGGGGAAGGTGTAAACTCATCTTT.

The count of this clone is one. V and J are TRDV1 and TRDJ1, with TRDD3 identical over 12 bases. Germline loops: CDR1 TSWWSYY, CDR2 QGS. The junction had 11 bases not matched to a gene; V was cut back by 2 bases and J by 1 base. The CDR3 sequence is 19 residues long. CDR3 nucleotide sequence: TGTGCTCTTGGGGAAGACCGTACTGGGGGATACTGGGGCACCGATAAACTCATCTTT. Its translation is CALGEDRTGGYWGTDKLIF.